This TCR beta chain was recovered during a study of cytomegalovirus exposure and HLA in healthy donors. Findings of the study overall: Approximately 18,000 TCR beta sequences were associated with HLA alleles at 0.05 false discovery rate in a later analysis. A list of around 160 TCR beta chains associated with cytomegalovirus was given.

Primers for the PCR totalled 60 Vbeta and 13 Jbeta. Sequencing used immunoSEQ multiplex PCR; TCRdb keeps in-frame clones, though not all of them. The sample records just over 150,000 clones, around three quarters being singletons. Note on this clone: Its antigen remains unknown.

This TCR was recovered from a woman in her forties in good health and CMV-seronegative. Sequencing input: PBMCs.

The DNA of the CDR3 is TGTGCCAGCAGCTTGGCCTTACGGGGGAACACTGAAGCTTTCTTT. This gives the protein CASSLALRGNTEAFF. The V call is TRBV5-4, the J call TRBJ1-1, with D unresolved. Germline CDR1 and CDR2: SGHNT and YYREEE (reference sequence). Trimming stripped 0 bases from V and 1 base from J, with 10 bases between. This CDR3 has 15 residues.